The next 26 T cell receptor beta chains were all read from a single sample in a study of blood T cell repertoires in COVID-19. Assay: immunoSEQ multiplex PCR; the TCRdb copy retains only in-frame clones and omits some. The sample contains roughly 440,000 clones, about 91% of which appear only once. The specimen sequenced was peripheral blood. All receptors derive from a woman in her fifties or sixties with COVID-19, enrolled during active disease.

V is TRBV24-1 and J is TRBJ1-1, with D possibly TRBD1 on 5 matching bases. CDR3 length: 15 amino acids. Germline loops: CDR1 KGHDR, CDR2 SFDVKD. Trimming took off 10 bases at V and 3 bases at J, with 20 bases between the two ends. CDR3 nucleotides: TGTGCCACGGGGCTGGCTGATATGAACGACACTGAAGCTTTCTTT. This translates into CATGLADMNDTEAFF.

CDR3 region: CASSAPPSVSGQYF. The CDR3, as DNA: TGTGCCAGCAGTGCCCCACCCTCGGTCAGCGGGCAGTACTTC. The V call is TRBV28, the J call TRBJ2-7, with a possible D match to TRBD2 (5 bases). Trimming cost V 5 bases and J 9 bases, with 20 bases left between them. This CDR3 spans 14 amino acids. Looked up from germline, CDR1 is MDHEN and CDR2 is SYDVKM.

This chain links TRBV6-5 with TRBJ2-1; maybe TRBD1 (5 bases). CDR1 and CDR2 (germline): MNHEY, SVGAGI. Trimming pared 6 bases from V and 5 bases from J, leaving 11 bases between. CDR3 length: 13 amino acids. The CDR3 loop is CASRIQVNNEQFF. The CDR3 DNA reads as TGTGCCAGCAGGATACAGGTTAACAATGAGCAGTTCTTC.

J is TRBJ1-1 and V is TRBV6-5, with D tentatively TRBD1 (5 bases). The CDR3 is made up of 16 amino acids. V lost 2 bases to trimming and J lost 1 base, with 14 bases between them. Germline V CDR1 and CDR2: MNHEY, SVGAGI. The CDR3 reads CASSYRAGKGNTEAFF. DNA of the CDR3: TGTGCCAGCAGTTACCGGGCAGGGAAGGGGAACACTGAAGCTTTCTTT.

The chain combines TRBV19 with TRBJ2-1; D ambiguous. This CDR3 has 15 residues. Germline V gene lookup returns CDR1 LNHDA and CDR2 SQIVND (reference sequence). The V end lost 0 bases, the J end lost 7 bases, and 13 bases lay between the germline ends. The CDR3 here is CASSIEPTQDNEQFF. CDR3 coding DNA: TGTGCCAGTAGTATAGAACCCACCCAGGATAATGAGCAGTTCTTC.

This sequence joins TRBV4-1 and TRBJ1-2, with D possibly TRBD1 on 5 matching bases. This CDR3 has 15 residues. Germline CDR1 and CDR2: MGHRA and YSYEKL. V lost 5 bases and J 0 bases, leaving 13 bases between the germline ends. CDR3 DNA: TGCGCCAGCAGCAGCCGATCGGGGGCTAACTATGGCTACACCTTC. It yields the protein CASSSRSGANYGYTF.

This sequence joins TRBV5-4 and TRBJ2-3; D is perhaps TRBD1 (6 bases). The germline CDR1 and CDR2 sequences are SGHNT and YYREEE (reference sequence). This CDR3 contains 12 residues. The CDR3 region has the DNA TGTGTTATGGACAGTAGCACAGATACGCAGTATTTT. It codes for CVMDSSTDTQYF. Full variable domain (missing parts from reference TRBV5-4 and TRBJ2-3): ETGVTQSPTHLIKTRGQQVTLRCSSQSGHNTVSWYQQALGQGPQFIFQYYREEENGRGNFPPRFSGLQFPNYSSELNVNALELDDSALYLCVMDSSTDTQYFGPGTRLTVL.

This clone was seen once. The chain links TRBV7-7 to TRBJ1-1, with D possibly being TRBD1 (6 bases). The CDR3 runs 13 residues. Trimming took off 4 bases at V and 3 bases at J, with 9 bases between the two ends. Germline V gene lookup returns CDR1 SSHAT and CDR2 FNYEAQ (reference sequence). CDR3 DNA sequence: TGTGCCAGCAGCTGGGGGCGGGACACTGAAGCTTTCTTT. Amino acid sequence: CASSWGRDTEAFF.

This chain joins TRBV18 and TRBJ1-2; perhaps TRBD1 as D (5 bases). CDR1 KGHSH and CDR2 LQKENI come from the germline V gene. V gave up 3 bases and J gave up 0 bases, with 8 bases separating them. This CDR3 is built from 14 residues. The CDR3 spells CASSPTVANYGYTF. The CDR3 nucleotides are TGTGCCAGCTCACCGACAGTAGCTAACTATGGCTACACCTTC.

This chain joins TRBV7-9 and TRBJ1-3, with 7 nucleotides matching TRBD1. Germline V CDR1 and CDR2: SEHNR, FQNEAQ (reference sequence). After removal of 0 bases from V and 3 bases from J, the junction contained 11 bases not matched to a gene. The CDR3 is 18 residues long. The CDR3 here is CASSLARGQLNFGNTIYF. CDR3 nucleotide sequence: TGTGCCAGCAGCTTAGCGCGGGGACAGTTAAATTTTGGAAACACCATATATTTT.

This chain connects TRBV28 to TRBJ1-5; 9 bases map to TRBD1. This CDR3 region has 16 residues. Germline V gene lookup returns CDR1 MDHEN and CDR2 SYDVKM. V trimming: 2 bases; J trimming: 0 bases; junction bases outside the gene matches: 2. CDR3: CASSLRQGDSNQPQHF. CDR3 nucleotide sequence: TGTGCCAGCAGTTTAAGACAGGGGGATAGCAATCAGCCCCAGCATTTT.

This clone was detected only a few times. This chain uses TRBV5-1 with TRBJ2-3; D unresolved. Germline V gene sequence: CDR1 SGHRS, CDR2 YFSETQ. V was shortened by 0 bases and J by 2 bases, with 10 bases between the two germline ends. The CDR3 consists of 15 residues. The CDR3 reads CASSLGLVTTDTQYF. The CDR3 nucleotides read TGCGCCAGCAGCTTGGGACTCGTCACCACAGATACGCAGTATTTT.

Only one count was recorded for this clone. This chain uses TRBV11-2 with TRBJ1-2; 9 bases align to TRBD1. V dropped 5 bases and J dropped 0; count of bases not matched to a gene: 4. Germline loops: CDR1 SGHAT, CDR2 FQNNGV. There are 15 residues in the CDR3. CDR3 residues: CASSPRTGANYGYTF. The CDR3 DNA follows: TGTGCCAGCAGCCCGAGGACAGGGGCTAACTATGGCTACACCTTC.

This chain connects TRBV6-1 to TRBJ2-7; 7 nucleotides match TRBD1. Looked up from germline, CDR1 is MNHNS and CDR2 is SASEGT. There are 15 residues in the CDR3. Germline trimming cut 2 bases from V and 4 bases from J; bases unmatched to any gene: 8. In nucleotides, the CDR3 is TGTGCCAGCAGTGAAAACAGGGGCGAGATATACGAGCAGTACTTC. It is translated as CASSENRGEIYEQYF.

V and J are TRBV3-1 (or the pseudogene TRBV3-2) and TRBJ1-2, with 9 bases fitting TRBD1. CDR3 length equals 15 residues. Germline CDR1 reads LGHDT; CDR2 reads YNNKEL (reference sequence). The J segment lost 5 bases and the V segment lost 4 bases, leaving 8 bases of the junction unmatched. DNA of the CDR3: TGTGCCAGCAGCCGAGTACAGGGGGCAAGGTATGGCTACACCTTC. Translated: CASSRVQGARYGYTF.

The CDR3 region has the DNA TGTGCCAGCAGCATAACCGGGACAGGGTATGTCGAGCAGTACTTC. Protein sequence: CASSITGTGYVEQYF. The V call is TRBV9, the J call TRBJ2-7; 9 nucleotides match TRBD1. V was pared by 4 bases and J by 6 bases, with 11 bases of the junction left unmatched. The germline gives CDR1 SGDLS, CDR2 YYNGEE. This CDR3 contains 15 residues.

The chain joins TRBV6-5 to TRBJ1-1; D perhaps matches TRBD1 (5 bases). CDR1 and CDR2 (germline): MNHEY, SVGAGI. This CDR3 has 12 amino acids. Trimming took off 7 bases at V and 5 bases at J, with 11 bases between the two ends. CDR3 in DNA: TGTGCCAGCACCCCCGGGGGAACTGAAGCTTTCTTT. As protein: CASTPGGTEAFF.

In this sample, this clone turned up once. Here the CDR3 DNA reads TGTGCCTGGGGGGGGGACAGGGGTTTACCCCTCCACTTT. Amino acid sequence: CAWGGDRGLPLHF. The chain uses TRBV30 and TRBJ1-6; the match to TRBD1 covers 10 bases. Unmatched junction bases numbered 7, after V lost 5 bases and J lost 12 bases. The CDR3 consists of 13 residues. Germline V gene sequence: CDR1 GTSNPN, CDR2 SVGIG (reference sequence). Full variable domain (remainder filled in from reference TRBV30 and TRBJ1-6): SQTIHQWPATLVQPVGSPLSLECTVEGTSNPNLYWYRQAAGRGLQLLFYSVGIGQISSEVPQNLSASRPQDRQFILSSKKLLLSDSGFYLCAWGGDRGLPLHFGNGTRLTVT.

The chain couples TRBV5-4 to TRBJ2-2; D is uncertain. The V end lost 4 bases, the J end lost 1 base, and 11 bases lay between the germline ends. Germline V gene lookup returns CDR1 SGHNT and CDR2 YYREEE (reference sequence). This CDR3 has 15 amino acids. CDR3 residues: CASSLATVNTGELFF. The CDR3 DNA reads TGTGCCAGCAGCCTGGCAACAGTGAACACCGGGGAGCTGTTTTTT.

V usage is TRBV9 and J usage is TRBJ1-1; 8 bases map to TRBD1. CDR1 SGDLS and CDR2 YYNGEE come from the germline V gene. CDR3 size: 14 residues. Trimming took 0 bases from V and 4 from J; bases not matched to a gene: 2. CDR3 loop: CASSVGQGITEAFF. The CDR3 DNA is TGTGCCAGCAGCGTAGGACAGGGGATCACTGAAGCTTTCTTT.

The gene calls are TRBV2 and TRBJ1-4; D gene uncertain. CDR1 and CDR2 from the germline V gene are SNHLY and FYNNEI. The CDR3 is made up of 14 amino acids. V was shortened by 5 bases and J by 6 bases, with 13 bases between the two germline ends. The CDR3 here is CASSRGGFDEKLFF. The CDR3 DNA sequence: TGTGCCAGCAGTCGGGGAGGGTTCGATGAAAAACTGTTTTTT.

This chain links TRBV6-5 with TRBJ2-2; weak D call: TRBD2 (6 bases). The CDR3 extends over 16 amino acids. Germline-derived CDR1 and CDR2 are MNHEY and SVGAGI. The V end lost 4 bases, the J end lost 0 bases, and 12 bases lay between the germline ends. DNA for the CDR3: TGTGCCAGCAGTTGGCTGGGGGGATCGAACACCGGGGAGCTGTTTTTT. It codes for CASSWLGGSNTGELFF.

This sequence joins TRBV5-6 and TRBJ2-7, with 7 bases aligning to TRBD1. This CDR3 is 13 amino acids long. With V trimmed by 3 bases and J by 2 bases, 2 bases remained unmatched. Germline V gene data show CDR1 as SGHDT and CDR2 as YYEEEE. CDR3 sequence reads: CASSWTGPYEQYF. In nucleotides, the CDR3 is TGTGCCAGCAGCTGGACAGGTCCCTACGAGCAGTACTTC. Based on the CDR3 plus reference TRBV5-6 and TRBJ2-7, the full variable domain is DAGVTQSPTHLIKTRGQQVTLRCSPKSGHDTVSWYQQALGQGPQFIFQYYEEEERQRGNFPDRFSGHQFPNYSSELNVNALLLGDSALYLCASSWTGPYEQYFGPGTRLTVT.

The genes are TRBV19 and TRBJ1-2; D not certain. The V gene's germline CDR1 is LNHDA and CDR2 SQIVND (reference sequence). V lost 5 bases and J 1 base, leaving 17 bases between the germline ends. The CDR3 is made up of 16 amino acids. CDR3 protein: CASSPPPERVNYGYTF. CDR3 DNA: TGTGCCAGTAGTCCCCCCCCCGAGAGAGTTAACTATGGCTACACCTTC.

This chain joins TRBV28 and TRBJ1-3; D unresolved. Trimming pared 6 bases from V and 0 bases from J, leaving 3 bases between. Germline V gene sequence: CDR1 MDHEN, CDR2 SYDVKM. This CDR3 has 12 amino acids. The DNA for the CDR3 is TGTGCCAGCAGACTCTCTGGAAACACCATATATTTT. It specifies CASRLSGNTIYF.

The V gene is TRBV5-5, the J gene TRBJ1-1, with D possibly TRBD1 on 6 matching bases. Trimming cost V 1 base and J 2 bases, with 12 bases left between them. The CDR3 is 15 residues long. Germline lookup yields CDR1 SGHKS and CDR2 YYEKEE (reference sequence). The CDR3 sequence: CASSLRTDSNTEAFF. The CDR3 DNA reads TGTGCCAGCAGCTTGAGAACGGACAGTAACACTGAAGCTTTCTTT.